The following is a TCR beta chain sequence with its context. Its target is not known. This specimen comes from a study of T cell responses to AZD1222 COVID-19 vaccine. This table comes from immunoSEQ multiplex PCR, and its TCRdb copy is limited to in-frame clones, with some not included. This sample has about 180,000 clones; over 75% occur once, and the top ten carry less than 3%. This CDR3 comprises 14 residues. V gave up 3 bases and J gave up 7 bases, with 10 bases separating them. Germline assignment: CDR1 MNHNS and CDR2 SASEGT. Study results and caveats: Repertoire sampling was restricted to post-peak T cell response timepoints.

This chain uses TRBV6-1 with TRBJ1-6, with D possibly TRBD1 on 6 matching bases. Sequencing was performed on peripheral blood, taken on day 0 of AZD1222 vaccination. This receptor was identified in an adult in good health. CDR3 region: CASSEPGGNSPLHF. Written as DNA, the CDR3 is TGTGCCAGCAGTGAGCCTGGGGGCAATTCACCCCTCCACTTT.